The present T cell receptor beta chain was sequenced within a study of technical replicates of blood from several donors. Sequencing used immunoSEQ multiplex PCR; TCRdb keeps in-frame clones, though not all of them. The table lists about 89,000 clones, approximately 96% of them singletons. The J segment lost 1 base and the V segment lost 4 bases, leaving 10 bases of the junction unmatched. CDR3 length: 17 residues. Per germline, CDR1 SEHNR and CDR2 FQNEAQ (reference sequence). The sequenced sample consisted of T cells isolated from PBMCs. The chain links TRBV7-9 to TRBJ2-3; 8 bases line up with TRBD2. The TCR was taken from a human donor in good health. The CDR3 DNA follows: TGTGCCAGCAGCTCAACCGGGACTAGAGAGGGCACAGATACGCAGTATTTT. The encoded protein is CASSSTGTREGTDTQYF.